The rows below give T cell receptor beta chains drawn from one sample of a study of T cells after yellow fever vaccination. TCRdb reprocessed the 5' RACE reads via MiXCR and lists one record per CDR3 protein. In the table there are about 350,000 distinct CDR3 sequences, approximately 8% of which are singletons. The material sequenced was PBMCs, taken roughly 45 days after the first yellow fever vaccination. The receptors come from a man aged 18 to 29 who received the YFV17D yellow fever vaccine. CDR3s include the opening cysteine and the closing phenylalanine or tryptophan. A D gene is named only where the DNA matches it firmly.

len	j_gene	v_gene	d_gene	CDR3aa
12	TRBJ2-7	TRBV5-1	.	CASSPWGDEQYF
15	TRBJ2-5	TRBV7-2	TRBD1	CASSLGDREKETQYF
15	TRBJ1-1	TRBV6-5	.	CASSYSWGGGTEAFF
13	TRBJ2-2	TRBV20-1	.	CSAREENTGELFF
15	TRBJ2-1	TRBV13	.	CASSFYRDTYNEQFF
17	TRBJ2-4	TRBV6-2/TRBV6-3	TRBD1	CASSYRPDRGLGNIQYF
12	TRBJ2-1	TRBV7-9	.	CASSLEGRSEFF
14	TRBJ2-5	TRBV7-6	.	CASSLGGTQETQYF
15	TRBJ2-5	TRBV5-1	.	CASSLMGLLEETQYF
15	TRBJ2-2	TRBV28	.	CASSFGAENTGELFF
13	TRBJ2-7	TRBV12-3/TRBV12-4	.	CASSFTSFNEQYF
16	TRBJ1-6	TRBV14	TRBD1	CASRQQGANHNSPLHF
14	TRBJ2-3	TRBV20-1	TRBD2	CSVSGGTSTDTQYF
16	TRBJ2-1	TRBV25-1	TRBD2	CASRRTGLAGNNEQFF
14	TRBJ2-5	TRBV5-1	.	CASSPRASAETQYF
15	TRBJ2-5	TRBV9	TRBD1	CASSVGTGALETQYF
15	TRBJ2-7	TRBV15	.	CATSRAGVTSYEQYF
15	TRBJ1-1	TRBV4-2	TRBD1	CASSQGDRANTEAFF
19	TRBJ1-1	TRBV27	TRBD1	CASSLGTGGSMWANTEAFF
17	TRBJ2-2	TRBV7-8	TRBD1	CASSLGKTGGWIGELFF
14	TRBJ1-1	TRBV20-1	.	CSAGVTAHIPEAFF
16	TRBJ2-3	TRBV7-2	TRBD2	CASSLVSGGAGDTQYF
15	TRBJ1-4	TRBV28	.	CASSLSGPMKEKLFF
15	TRBJ1-6	TRBV27	.	CASSLYGGGVSPLHF
14	TRBJ1-5	TRBV28	.	CASSLSWGSQPQHF
16	TRBJ1-2	TRBV5-4	.	CASSLESGALGYGYTF
13	TRBJ1-5	TRBV6-2/TRBV6-3	.	CASSYMGGQPQHF
14	TRBJ1-4	TRBV20-1	TRBD1	CSALITGGLEKLFF
15	TRBJ2-5	TRBV24-1	TRBD1	CATSAQDRGQETQYF
11	TRBJ2-5	TRBV30	.	CAWSAGETQYF
12	TRBJ2-7	TRBV12-3/TRBV12-4	.	CASSLEGYEQYF
14	TRBJ2-1	TRBV7-3	TRBD1	CASSSDRADNEQFF
14	TRBJ2-1	TRBV29-1	TRBD2	CSVNGGGYYNEQFF
13	TRBJ1-5	TRBV29-1	.	CSVVQGAGQPQHF
14	TRBJ2-5	TRBV19	TRBD1	CASSIGQGRETQYF
15	TRBJ1-1	TRBV29-1	.	CSVAPRLVGVTEAFF
13	TRBJ2-7	TRBV12-3/TRBV12-4	.	CASSAGWGYEQYF
16	TRBJ2-2	TRBV24-1	TRBD1	CATSAWQGAATGELFF
16	TRBJ2-6	TRBV15	.	CATSRGSPSGANVLTF
13	TRBJ1-5	TRBV2	.	CACQGEANQPQHF
15	TRBJ1-5	TRBV11-2	TRBD1	CASSPGTGGYQPQHF
15	TRBJ1-5	TRBV5-5	.	CASSLESGSYQPQHF
14	TRBJ2-3	TRBV5-1	TRBD2	CASTREGFTDTQYF
20	TRBJ2-3	TRBV27	.	CASSLRELVDWGPSTDTQYF
17	TRBJ1-1	TRBV5-1	.	CASSLLGGSERNTEAFF
16	TRBJ1-1	TRBV18	TRBD1	CASSPKWTGKNTEAFF
12	TRBJ1-5	TRBV7-9	.	CASSQGNQPQHF